Presented here are 28 T cell receptor beta chains from one specimen sequenced in a study of blood T cell repertoires in COVID-19. Produced via immunoSEQ multiplex PCR; TCRdb's table is partial and in-frame only. The data contain 86,000 or so clones, 90% to 95% of them singletons. Material for sequencing was peripheral blood. These receptors originate from a human donor with active COVID-19. The donor label of this sample is uncertain.

The rearrangement links TRBV5-1 to TRBJ2-7; 9 bases are a match to TRBD2. The length of the CDR3 is 13 residues. V shed 2 bases and J 4 bases; nucleotides not matched to a gene: 1. Germline loops: CDR1 SGHRS, CDR2 YFSETQ. The CDR3 sequence is CASSLTSGYEQYF. The CDR3 region has the DNA TGCGCCAGCAGCTTAACTAGCGGGTACGAGCAGTACTTC. Full variable domain (remainder filled in from reference TRBV5-1 and TRBJ2-7): KAGVTQTPRYLIKTRGQQVTLSCSPISGHRSVSWYQQTPGQGLQFLFEYFSETQRNKGNFPGRFSGRQFSNSRSEMNVSTLELGDSALYLCASSLTSGYEQYFGPGTRLTVT.

This clone was counted a single time. CDR3: CASSKARRTEPTPYEQYF. The DNA for the CDR3 is TGTGCCAGCAGCAAAGCCAGACGGACAGAGCCTACCCCCTACGAGCAGTACTTC. J is TRBJ2-7 and V is TRBV21-1; the table calls TRBD1, which could not be checked here. TRBV21-1 is assigned pseudogene status. This CDR3 is 18 amino acids long.

This chain joins TRBV5-1 and TRBJ1-4; 10 bases align to TRBD1. Germline-derived CDR1 and CDR2 are SGHRS and YFSETQ. With 0 bases clipped from V and 7 bases from J, the junction kept 9 bases outside the gene matches. The CDR3 covers 17 residues. The CDR3 region is CASSLEGSRTGGEKLFF. The CDR3 DNA follows: TGCGCCAGCAGCTTGGAGGGATCTAGGACAGGGGGTGAAAAACTGTTTTTT.

The chain recombines TRBV19 with TRBJ2-7; maybe TRBD1 (7 bases). The CDR3 is 15 residues long. V lost 3 bases and J lost 2, with 14 bases in between. Germline V lookup: CDR1 LNHDA, CDR2 SQIVND (reference sequence). CDR3 in amino acids: CASSIGGGRAYEQYF. The CDR3 DNA reads as TGTGCCAGTAGTATTGGAGGGGGCAGAGCCTACGAGCAGTACTTC. The full variable domain, completed using reference TRBV19 and TRBJ2-7, is DGGITQSPKYLFRKEGQNVTLSCEQNLNHDAMYWYRQDPGQGLRLIYYSQIVNDFQKGDIAEGYSVSREKKESFPLTVTSAQKNPTAFYLCASSIGGGRAYEQYFGPGTRLTVT.

This clone was detected only a few times. V is TRBV11-3 and J is TRBJ2-7, with D unclear. Trimming stripped 1 base from V and 3 bases from J, with 4 bases between. Germline assignment: CDR1 SGHNT and CDR2 YENEEA. This CDR3 contains 12 residues. The CDR3 reads CASSLASYEQYF. The CDR3 nucleotides read TGTGCCAGCAGCTTAGCGAGCTACGAGCAGTACTTC.

This chain connects TRBV7-9 to TRBJ1-2; 7 positions agree with TRBD1. This CDR3 comprises 12 residues. The trim removed 7 bases at V and 8 bases at J, leaving 7 bases unmatched. The germline V gene has CDR1 SEHNR and CDR2 FQNEAQ (reference sequence). The CDR3 protein is CASTGDRDGYTF. CDR3 DNA sequence: TGTGCCAGCACGGGCGACAGGGACGGCTACACCTTC. Using reference TRBV7-9 and TRBJ1-2 for the parts outside the CDR3, the full variable domain is DTGVSQNPRHKITKRGQNVTFRCDPISEHNRLYWYRQTLGQGPEFLTYFQNEAQLEKSRLLSDRFSAERPKGSFSTLEIQRTEQGDSAMYLCASTGDRDGYTFGSGTRLTVV.

The chain employs TRBV10-3 and TRBJ2-3; D unresolved. With 3 bases removed from V and 2 bases from J, the gap between germline ends came to 9 bases. CDR3 length: 14 amino acids. CDR1 and CDR2 (germline): ENHRY, SYGVKD. The chain's CDR3 is CAISEIPTTDTQYF. The CDR3 DNA is TGTGCCATCAGTGAAATCCCTACCACAGATACGCAGTATTTT.

CDR3 coding DNA: TGTGCCAGCAGTTTCCGGGGGGGGATCTACGAGCAGTACTTC. Translating gives CASSFRGGIYEQYF. J is TRBJ2-7 and V is TRBV28; 8 bases are a match to TRBD2. Germline V CDR1 and CDR2: MDHEN, SYDVKM. The V segment lost 3 bases and the J segment 3 bases; nucleotides outside the gene matches: 4. This CDR3 has 14 residues.

The V gene is TRBV28, the J gene TRBJ2-1; 7 bases line up with TRBD1. The ends lost 5 bases at V and 5 bases at J; junction bases unmatched: 6. The CDR3 extends over 14 amino acids. CDR1 MDHEN and CDR2 SYDVKM come from the germline V gene. The CDR3 sequence is CASSQGGGNNEQFF. In DNA form, the CDR3 reads TGTGCCAGCAGTCAAGGGGGCGGAAACAATGAGCAGTTCTTC.

This sequence joins TRBV2 and TRBJ2-3; a weak D match, TRBD2 (5 bases). V gave up 4 bases and J gave up 11 bases, with 25 bases separating them. The CDR3 covers 16 residues. Germline loops: CDR1 SNHLY, CDR2 FYNNEI. For the CDR3, the DNA is TGTGCCAGCAGTGGACGGAAAGCGGTCCCCACTTCAGGGCAGTATTTT. It yields the protein CASSGRKAVPTSGQYF.

The chain uses TRBV5-4 and TRBJ1-2, with TRBD1 identical over 8 bases. The germline gives CDR1 SGHNT, CDR2 YYREEE (reference sequence). V was pared by 5 bases and J by 6 bases, with 9 bases of the junction left unmatched. The CDR3 covers 14 residues. CDR3 sequence reads: CASRPQTGENGYTF. In nucleotides, the CDR3 is TGTGCCAGCAGGCCTCAGACAGGGGAGAATGGCTACACCTTC.

The gene calls are TRBV5-1 and TRBJ2-7; tentatively, D is TRBD1 (6 bases). Trimming removed 4 bases from V and 5 bases from J, with 19 bases in between. Looked up from germline, CDR1 is SGHRS and CDR2 is YFSETQ. The CDR3 sequence is 15 residues long. CDR3 protein: CASSQGRLSQDEQYF. The CDR3 DNA reads as TGCGCCAGCAGCCAGGGGAGACTCTCACAGGACGAGCAGTACTTC.

The V and J genes are TRBV5-6 and TRBJ2-7, with TRBD1 matching over 10 bases. The CDR3 is 16 residues long. Germline values: CDR1 SGHDT, CDR2 YYEEEE. Losses at the gene ends were 0 bases for V and 1 base for J; bases not matched to a gene: 4. CDR3 DNA sequence: TGTGCCAGCAGCTTGGGACAGGGGGCGTTATCCTACGAGCAGTACTTC. Translating it yields CASSLGQGALSYEQYF.

V gene TRBV2 combines with J gene TRBJ2-7; D may be TRBD1 (7 bases). Germline CDR1 is SNHLY and CDR2 is FYNNEI. This CDR3 spans 12 amino acids. V lost 11 bases and J 1 base, leaving 12 bases between the germline ends. CDR3 sequence reads: CAAGQTSYEQYF. The CDR3 region has the DNA TGTGCCGCGGGACAGACTTCCTACGAGCAGTACTTC.

The chain has TRBV4-3 and TRBJ2-1, with 8 bases lining up with TRBD1. The CDR3 has 15 residues. J was trimmed by 4 bases and V by 4 bases; bases with no gene match: 6. Germline V gene lookup returns CDR1 LGHNA and CDR2 YSLEER. CDR3 DNA: TGCGCCAGCAGCCGAGAACAGGGGGAATACAATGAGCAGTTCTTC. Its translation: CASSREQGEYNEQFF.

The CDR3 region is CSASSLAGGGSSYNEQFF. The CDR3 region has the DNA TGCAGTGCTAGTTCGCTAGCGGGGGGGGGAAGCTCCTACAATGAGCAGTTCTTC. The V gene is TRBV20-1, the J gene TRBJ2-1; the match to TRBD2 covers 12 bases. Unmatched junction bases numbered 9, after V lost 3 bases and J lost 0 bases. CDR1 and CDR2 (germline): DFQATT, SNEGSKA (reference sequence). The CDR3 is 18 residues long.

The chain employs TRBV7-9 and TRBJ1-1; the D gene is possibly TRBD1 (5 bases). Germline CDR1 is SEHNR and CDR2 is FQNEAQ (reference sequence). The CDR3 length is 15 residues. The V and J ends lost 2 bases and 1 base respectively, with 11 bases between them. DNA of the CDR3: TGTGCCAGCAGCTTAATTCGGGGGTCGAACACTGAAGCTTTCTTT. This translates into CASSLIRGSNTEAFF.

The V gene is TRBV7-7, the J gene TRBJ2-2; D unclear. V lost 3 bases, J lost 8 bases, and 10 bases lay in between. This CDR3 spans 13 amino acids. Germline V gene lookup returns CDR1 SSHAT and CDR2 FNYEAQ (reference sequence). DNA for the CDR3: TGTGCCAGCAGCTTTCGAACAGAAGGGGAGCTGTTTTTT. Encoded protein: CASSFRTEGELFF.

The chain is built from TRBV5-6 and TRBJ2-5; D possibly corresponds to TRBD1 (6 bases). V dropped 0 bases and J dropped 5 bases, with 14 bases sitting between them. Germline CDR1 and CDR2: SGHDT and YYEEEE. CDR3 length equals 15 residues. CDR3 DNA sequence: TGTGCCAGCAGCTTGGTGGGCCAAAGGGGGGAGACCCAGTACTTC. The encoded protein is CASSLVGQRGETQYF.

The rearrangement links TRBV7-9 to TRBJ2-4; 8 nucleotides match TRBD1. The V gene end was trimmed by 5 bases and the J gene end by 0 bases; junction bases not matched to a gene: 9. The length of the CDR3 is 17 residues. Germline-derived CDR1 and CDR2 are SEHNR and FQNEAQ (reference sequence). In DNA form, the CDR3 reads TGTGCCAGCAGCCCGCTCGGGACAGGCGTAGCCAAAAACATTCAGTACTTC. Protein sequence: CASSPLGTGVAKNIQYF.

The J gene is TRBJ2-3, the V gene TRBV5-4; weak D call: TRBD2 (5 bases). Germline V gene sequence: CDR1 SGHNT, CDR2 YYREEE (reference sequence). The CDR3 extends over 14 amino acids. V shed 3 bases and J shed 0 bases, with 8 bases lying between them. The CDR3 coding sequence is TGTGCCAGCAGCTCGAGCGGTAGCACAGATACGCAGTATTTT. The encoded protein is CASSSSGSTDTQYF.

The J gene is TRBJ1-2, the V gene TRBV19; maybe TRBD1 (5 bases). CDR3 length: 13 amino acids. V was pared by 5 bases and J by 4 bases, with 11 bases between. Germline V CDR1 and CDR2: LNHDA, SQIVND (reference sequence). The CDR3 reads CASSHRTPYGYTF. The CDR3 DNA follows: TGTGCCAGTAGTCACCGGACACCCTATGGCTACACCTTC.

V is TRBV18 and J is TRBJ2-7; tentative D call: TRBD2 (5 bases). V gave up 3 bases and J gave up 6 bases, with 18 bases separating them. The germline V gene has CDR1 KGHSH and CDR2 LQKENI. The CDR3 has 15 residues. CDR3 region: CASSPTPTRTSEQYF. Written as DNA, the CDR3 is TGTGCCAGCTCACCCACACCCACTCGGACTTCCGAGCAGTACTTC.

The J gene is TRBJ2-2, the V gene TRBV7-9; D uncertain. The germline V gene encodes CDR1 SEHNR and CDR2 FQNEAQ (reference sequence). Deletions cut 4 bases from V and 7 bases from J, with 7 bases between. The CDR3 has 12 amino acids. The CDR3 loop is CASSSEIGELFF. The DNA for the CDR3 is TGTGCCAGCAGCTCGGAGATCGGGGAGCTGTTTTTT.

This chain links TRBV5-6 with TRBJ2-7; D uncertain. Trimming left V 0 bases short and J 4 bases short, with 11 bases between. In germline, CDR1 is SGHDT, CDR2 YYEEEE. CDR3 length: 14 amino acids. CDR3 protein: CASSLGAAAYEQYF. CDR3 sequence (DNA): TGTGCCAGCAGCTTGGGGGCAGCAGCTTACGAGCAGTACTTC. The whole variable domain, filled in from reference TRBV5-6 and TRBJ2-7, reads DAGVTQSPTHLIKTRGQQVTLRCSPKSGHDTVSWYQQALGQGPQFIFQYYEEEERQRGNFPDRFSGHQFPNYSSELNVNALLLGDSALYLCASSLGAAAYEQYFGPGTRLTVT.

V usage is TRBV7-9 and J usage is TRBJ2-7; no reliable D call. CDR1 is SEHNR and CDR2 is FQNEAQ in the germline V gene (reference sequence). Trimming took off 4 bases at V and 5 bases at J, with 6 bases between the two ends. The CDR3 contains 11 residues. The CDR3: CASSSSNEQYF. The CDR3 DNA reads TGTGCCAGCAGCTCATCAAACGAGCAGTACTTC.

V usage is TRBV29-1 and J usage is TRBJ1-2; 8 nucleotides match TRBD1. Germline CDR1 reads SQVTM; CDR2 reads ANQGSEA. Trimming took 2 bases from V and 4 from J; bases not matched to a gene: 18. The CDR3 is made up of 18 amino acids. CDR3: CSVESYGPGGLVLYGYTF. CDR3 DNA: TGCAGCGTTGAATCCTATGGGCCAGGGGGCTTGGTTCTCTATGGCTACACCTTC.

V gene TRBV5-4 combines with J gene TRBJ2-3; TRBD2 agrees at 8 bases. The trim removed 8 bases at V and 0 bases at J, leaving 2 bases unmatched. The CDR3 runs 13 residues. The germline V gene encodes CDR1 SGHNT and CDR2 YYREEE (reference sequence). Here the CDR3 DNA reads TGTGCCAGACTAGCGGAAAGCACAGATACGCAGTATTTT. Translation gives CARLAESTDTQYF.